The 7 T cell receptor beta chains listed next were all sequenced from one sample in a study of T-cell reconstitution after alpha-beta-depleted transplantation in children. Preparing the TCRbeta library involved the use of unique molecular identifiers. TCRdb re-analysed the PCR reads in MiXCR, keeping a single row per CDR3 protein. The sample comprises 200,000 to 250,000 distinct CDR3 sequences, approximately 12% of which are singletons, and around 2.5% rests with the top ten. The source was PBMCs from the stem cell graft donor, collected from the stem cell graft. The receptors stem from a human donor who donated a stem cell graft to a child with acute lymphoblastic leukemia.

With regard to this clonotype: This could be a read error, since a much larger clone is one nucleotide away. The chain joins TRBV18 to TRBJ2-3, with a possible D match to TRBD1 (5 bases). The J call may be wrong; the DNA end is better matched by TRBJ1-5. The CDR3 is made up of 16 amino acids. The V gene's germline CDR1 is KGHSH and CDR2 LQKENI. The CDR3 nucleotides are TGTGCCAGCTCACCATTGGCGACCGAGGAGACAGATACGCAGCATTTT. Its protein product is CASSPLATEETDTQHF.

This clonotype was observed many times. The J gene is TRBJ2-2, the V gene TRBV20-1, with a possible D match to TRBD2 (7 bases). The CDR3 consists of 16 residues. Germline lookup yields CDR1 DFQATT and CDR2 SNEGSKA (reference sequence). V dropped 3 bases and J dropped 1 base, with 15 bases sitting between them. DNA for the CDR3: TGCAGTGCTAGCCAGAGGGGGGGAGGGAACACCGGGGAGCTGTTTTTT. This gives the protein CSASQRGGGNTGELFF.

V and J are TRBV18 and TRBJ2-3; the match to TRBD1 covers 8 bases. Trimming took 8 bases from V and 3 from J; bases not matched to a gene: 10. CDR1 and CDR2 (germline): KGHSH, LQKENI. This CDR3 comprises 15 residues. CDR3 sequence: CASPQDRAATDTQYF. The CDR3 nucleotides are TGTGCCAGCCCCCAGGACAGGGCGGCGACAGATACGCAGTATTTT.

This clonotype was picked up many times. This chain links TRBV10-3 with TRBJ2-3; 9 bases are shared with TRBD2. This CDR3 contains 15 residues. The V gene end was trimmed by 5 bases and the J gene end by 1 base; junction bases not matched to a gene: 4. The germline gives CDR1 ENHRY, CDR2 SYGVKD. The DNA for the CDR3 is TGTGCCATCAGTTCCGGCGGGAGGGGCACAGATACGCAGTATTTT. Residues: CAISSGGRGTDTQYF.

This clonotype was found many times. CDR3 bases: TGTGCCAGCAGCGAGTGGGGGATCCCGGGTGAAAAACTGTTTTTT. This encodes CASSEWGIPGEKLFF. This sequence joins TRBV9 and TRBJ1-4; TRBD1 is a possible D gene (5 bases). The CDR3 loop spans 15 amino acids. Germline lookup yields CDR1 SGDLS and CDR2 YYNGEE. V was pared by 3 bases and J by 7 bases, with 16 bases between.

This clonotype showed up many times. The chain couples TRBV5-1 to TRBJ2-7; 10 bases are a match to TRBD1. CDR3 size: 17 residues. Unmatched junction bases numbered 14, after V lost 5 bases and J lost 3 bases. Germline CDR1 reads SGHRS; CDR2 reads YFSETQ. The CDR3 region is CASSSQPPGQGFYEQYF. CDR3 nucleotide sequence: TGCGCCAGCAGTTCCCAACCCCCGGGACAGGGGTTCTACGAGCAGTACTTC. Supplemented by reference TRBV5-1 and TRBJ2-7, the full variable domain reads KAGVTQTPRYLIKTRGQQVTLSCSPISGHRSVSWYQQTPGQGLQFLFEYFSETQRNKGNFPGRFSGRQFSNSRSEMNVSTLELGDSALYLCASSSQPPGQGFYEQYFGPGTRLTVT.

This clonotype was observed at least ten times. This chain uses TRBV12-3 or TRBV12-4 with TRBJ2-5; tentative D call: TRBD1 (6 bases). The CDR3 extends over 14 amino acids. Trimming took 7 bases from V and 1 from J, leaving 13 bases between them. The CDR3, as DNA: TGTGCCAGCAATTATCAGGGGCTCCAAGAGACCCAGTACTTC. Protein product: CASNYQGLQETQYF.